Sequencing of this T cell receptor beta chain was carried out in a study of blood T cell repertoires in COVID-19. The overall study: Samples taken during acute and convalescent COVID-19 were collected in the United States, Italy and Spain. Sources were T cells, B-cell-depleted T cells, or PBMCs; the material itself was cDNA or gDNA.

From germline, CDR1 is SGHAT and CDR2 FQNNGV. The V and J ends lost 2 bases and 7 bases respectively, with 9 bases between them. There are 13 residues in the CDR3. Authors' data handling: Amplification from reference gene primers served as the basis for estimated nucleated cell counts. Produced via immunoSEQ multiplex PCR; TCRdb's table is partial and in-frame only. From that table come the V and J calls and clone size; the DNA was used to work out D and trimming. The sample includes tens of thousands of clones, around nine tenths of them seen just once. V gene TRBV11-2 combines with J gene TRBJ2-1; D is undetermined. The sample consisted of peripheral blood. The receptor's source is a man in his fifties or sixties with active or convalescent COVID-19. The CDR3 sequence: CASSLSTTNEQFF. The CDR3 DNA reads as TGTGCCAGCAGCTTATCCACTACGAATGAGCAGTTCTTC. Complete variable domain (other parts from reference TRBV11-2 and TRBJ2-1): EAGVAQSPRYKIIEKRQSVAFWCNPISGHATLYWYQQILGQGPKLLIQFQNNGVVDDSQLPKDRFSAERLKGVDSTLKIQPAKLEDSAVYLCASSLSTTNEQFFGPGTRLTVL.